This T cell receptor beta chain was captured in a study of shared clonotypes between healthy human individuals. Naive CD4+ cells were CD45RA-selected; the remaining cells were memory. This CDR3 comprises 16 residues. Method: immunoSEQ multiplex PCR; TCRdb's copy keeps in-frame clones and lacks some. The sample consists of around 980,000 clones, approximately 80% of them appearing once. Overall study findings and caveats: Some naive CD4 clonotypes, roughly 4.8%, turned up in common across a handful of donors. On the whole, naive subsets had larger estimated richness than memory subsets had.

Note on this clone: Its target is not known.

The specimen was memory CD4+ T cells from PBMCs. This sample's subset: CD45RA-negative fraction. The TCR originated in a young man in good health. Some clones in this sample may be carry-over from other donors' samples. The chain recombines TRBV7-5 with TRBJ2-7. TRBV7-5 is a recognized pseudogene. The CDR3 is CVRSPLPLGVLYEQYF. The CDR3 bases are TGTGTCAGAAGCCCTCTCCCGTTGGGGGTCCTCTACGAGCAGTACTTC.